This is a list of T cell receptor beta chains from one sample in a study of T cells in Graves' hyperthyroidism and ophthalmopathy. TCRdb reprocessed the multiplex PCR reads with MiXCR, giving one entry per CDR3 protein. The table includes 300,000 to 400,000 distinct CDR3 sequences, roughly 15% detected once. The sequenced sample consisted of blood. These TCRs come from a woman aged 25 to 39 with Graves' ophthalmopathy. The CDR3 runs from the conserved cysteine through the conserved F or W. Each record gives: D gene, clone size, V gene, J gene, CDR3 protein, CDR3 DNA. A D gene is named only where the DNA matches it firmly. Only some rows state a clone size, as once, few, many or a class for expanded clones.

>.|many|TRBV7-6|TRBJ2-3
CASSLSGNTDTQYF
TGTGCCAGCAGCTTAAGTGGGAACACAGATACGCAGTATTTT
>.|many|TRBV16|TRBJ1-1
CASSQSGVIGKGKNTEAFF
TGTGCCAGCAGCCAAAGTGGGGTGATTGGAAAGGGCAAGAACACTGAAGCTTTCTTT
>TRBD2|many|TRBV28|TRBJ2-3
CASSWDYPTDTQYF
TGTGCCAGCAGTTGGGACTATCCCACAGATACGCAGTATTTT
>TRBD2|.|TRBV6-2/TRBV6-3|TRBJ2-3
CASSYSLAGGRDTQYF
TGTGCCAGCAGTTATTCGTTAGCGGGGGGGCGTGATACGCAGTATTTT
>TRBD2|many|TRBV3-1|TRBJ2-1
CASSQDRRTSSNEQFF
TGTGCCAGCAGCCAAGATAGACGGACTAGTTCCAATGAGCAGTTCTTC
>.|.|TRBV19|TRBJ2-3
CASSLVASGTDTQYF
TGTGCCAGTAGTCTGGTAGCTTCTGGCACAGATACGCAGTATTTT
>.|many|TRBV7-2|TRBJ1-3
CASSLMAPRDTIYF
TGTGCCAGCAGCTTAATGGCCCCAAGAGACACCATATATTTT
>TRBD2|many|TRBV5-1|TRBJ2-7
CASSQRETSGGYEQYF
TGCGCCAGCAGTCAACGCGAGACTAGCGGTGGTTACGAGCAGTACTTC
>.|few|TRBV19|TRBJ1-1
CASKLTGTTEAFF
TGTGCCAGTAAACTTACAGGGACCACTGAAGCTTTCTTT
>.|.|TRBV30|TRBJ1-2
CAWSATRSMGYTF
TGTGCCTGGAGTGCTACCAGAAGTATGGGCTACACCTTC
>TRBD2|.|TRBV2|TRBJ2-1
CASSLTSGGRNEQFF
TGTGCCAGCAGTCTGACTAGCGGGGGGCGCAATGAGCAGTTCTTC
>TRBD1|few|TRBV14|TRBJ1-1
CASRETGRNTEAFF
TGTGCCAGCAGGGAGACAGGGCGGAACACTGAAGCTTTCTTT
>.|.|TRBV19|TRBJ2-5
CASSAPYQGQETQYF
TGTGCCAGTAGTGCGCCCTATCAGGGGCAAGAGACCCAGTACTTC
>.|.|TRBV19|TRBJ1-6
CASSISGPLHF
TGTGCCAGTAGTATATCCGGACCCCTCCACTTT
>.|.|TRBV29-1|TRBJ2-7
CSVDSLVGYEQYF
TGCAGCGTTGATTCGCTAGTGGGCTACGAGCAGTACTTC
>.|many|TRBV27|TRBJ1-6
CASSGRDNRPLHF
TGTGCCAGCAGTGGCCGGGACAACCGGCCCCTCCACTTT
>.|.|TRBV6-5|TRBJ2-7
CASSYLTGQQYEQYF
TGTGCCAGCAGTTACTTGACCGGACAGCAATACGAGCAGTACTTC
>.|.|TRBV9|TRBJ2-7
CASSVGGGSEQYF
TGTGCCAGCAGCGTAGGTGGGGGGTCCGAGCAGTACTTC
>.|.|TRBV4-1|TRBJ2-3
CASSQVYSSETQYF
TGCGCCAGCAGCCAAGTCTATTCTTCGGAAACGCAGTATTTT
>.|many|TRBV7-2|TRBJ2-7
CASSPWGGPYEQYF
TGTGCCAGCAGCCCGTGGGGGGGGCCCTACGAGCAGTACTTC
>.|many|TRBV5-1|TRBJ1-5
CASSPLGVRAGQPQHF
TGCGCCAGCAGCCCCTTGGGGGTTCGGGCGGGGCAGCCCCAGCATTTT
>TRBD1|many|TRBV15|TRBJ1-5
CATSRDRGFQPQHF
TGTGCCACCAGTAGGGACAGGGGGTTTCAGCCCCAGCATTTT
>TRBD1|.|TRBV19|TRBJ2-3
CASRQGDWGTDTQYF
TGTGCCAGTAGACAGGGGGATTGGGGCACAGATACGCAGTATTTT
>.|many|TRBV20-1|TRBJ1-2
CSARLTDSAYGYTF
TGCAGTGCTAGACTCACGGACTCGGCCTATGGCTACACCTTC
>.|.|TRBV28|TRBJ1-3
CASITGQAGNTIYF
TGTGCCAGCATTACAGGGCAGGCTGGAAACACCATATATTTT
>.|many|TRBV11-1|TRBJ2-7
CASSLTGAGEQYF
TGTGCCAGCAGCTTAACTGGCGCGGGCGAGCAGTACTTC
>TRBD1|.|TRBV5-4|TRBJ2-5
CASSLWDRGYETQYF
TGTGCCAGCAGCTTGTGGGACAGGGGGTACGAGACCCAGTACTTC
>TRBD1|many|TRBV28|TRBJ1-6
CASSVQGYPSPLHF
TGTGCCAGCAGTGTACAGGGGTATCCTTCACCCCTCCACTTT